This TCR beta chain originates from a study of cytomegalovirus exposure and HLA in healthy donors. Study in general: As released early, the data held about 85 million unique TCRs from HLA-typed donors. Study results and caveats: A previous analysis found most TCR beta V segments productive roughly 90% or roughly 30% of the time. CMV serostatus alone was available as immune exposure information.

PCR involved 60 Vbeta and 13 Jbeta primers. Produced via immunoSEQ multiplex PCR; TCRdb's table is partial and in-frame only. The table includes approximately 74,000 clones, around three quarters detected once. As concerns this clone: As yet, its antigen is unknown.

The TCR was taken from a woman aged 40 to 49 in good health and CMV-seronegative. The material sequenced was PBMCs.

The CDR3 reads CASSPGTGGTGANVLTF. CDR3 DNA: TGTGCCAGCAGTCCCGGGACAGGGGGGACTGGGGCCAACGTCCTGACTTTC. This chain uses TRBV6-4 with TRBJ2-6, with 11 bases identical to TRBD1. The CDR3 contains 17 residues. The germline V gene encodes CDR1 MRHNA and CDR2 SNTAGT. J gave up 2 bases and V 5 bases, and 5 bases lay outside the gene matches.